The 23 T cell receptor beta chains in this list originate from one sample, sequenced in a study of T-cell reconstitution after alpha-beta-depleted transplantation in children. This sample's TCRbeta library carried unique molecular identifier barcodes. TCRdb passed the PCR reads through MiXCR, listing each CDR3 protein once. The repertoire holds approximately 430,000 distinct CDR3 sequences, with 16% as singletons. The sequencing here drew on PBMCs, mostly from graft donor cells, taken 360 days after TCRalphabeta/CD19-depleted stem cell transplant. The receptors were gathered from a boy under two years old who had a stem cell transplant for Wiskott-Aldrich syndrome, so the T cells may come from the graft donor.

In DNA, the CDR3 is TGCGCCAGCAGCCAAGATCGGGACAGGGACGGAGAGACCCAGTACTTC. It codes for CASSQDRDRDGETQYF. The chain employs TRBV4-1 and TRBJ2-5, with 9 bases identical to TRBD1. Germline-derived CDR1 and CDR2 are MGHRA and YSYEKL. The junction had 6 bases not matched to a gene; V was cut back by 0 bases and J by 4 bases. The CDR3 runs to 16 residues.

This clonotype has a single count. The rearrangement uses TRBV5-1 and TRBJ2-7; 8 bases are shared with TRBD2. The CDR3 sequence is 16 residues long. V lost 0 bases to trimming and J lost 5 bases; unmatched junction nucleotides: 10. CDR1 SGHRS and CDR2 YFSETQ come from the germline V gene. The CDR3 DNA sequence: TGCGCCAGCAGCTTGGCCCTAGCGGGTGCCGGTGACGAGCAGTACTTC. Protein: CASSLALAGAGDEQYF. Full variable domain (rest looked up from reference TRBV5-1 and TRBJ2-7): KAGVTQTPRYLIKTRGQQVTLSCSPISGHRSVSWYQQTPGQGLQFLFEYFSETQRNKGNFPGRFSGRQFSNSRSEMNVSTLELGDSALYLCASSLALAGAGDEQYFGPGTRLTVT.

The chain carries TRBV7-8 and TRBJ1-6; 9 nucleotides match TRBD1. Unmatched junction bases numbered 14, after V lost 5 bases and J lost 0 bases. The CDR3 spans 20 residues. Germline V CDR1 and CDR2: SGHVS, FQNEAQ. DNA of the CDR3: TGTGCCAGCAGCCGATCATTAACCGGGACAGGGCACTCCTATAATTCACCCCTCCACTTT. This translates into CASSRSLTGTGHSYNSPLHF.

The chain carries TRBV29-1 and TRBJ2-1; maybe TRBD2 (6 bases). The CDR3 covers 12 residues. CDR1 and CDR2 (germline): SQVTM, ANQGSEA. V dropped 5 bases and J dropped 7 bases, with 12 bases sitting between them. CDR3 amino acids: CSVSWGRNEQFF. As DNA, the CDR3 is TGCAGCGTTTCGTGGGGGAGGAATGAGCAGTTCTTC.

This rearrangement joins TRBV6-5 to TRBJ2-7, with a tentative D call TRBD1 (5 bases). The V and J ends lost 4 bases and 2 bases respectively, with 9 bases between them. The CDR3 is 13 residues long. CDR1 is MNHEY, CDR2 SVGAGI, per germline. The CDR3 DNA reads TGTGCCAGCAGTTCAATCAGGGCCTACGAGCAGTACTTC. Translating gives CASSSIRAYEQYF.

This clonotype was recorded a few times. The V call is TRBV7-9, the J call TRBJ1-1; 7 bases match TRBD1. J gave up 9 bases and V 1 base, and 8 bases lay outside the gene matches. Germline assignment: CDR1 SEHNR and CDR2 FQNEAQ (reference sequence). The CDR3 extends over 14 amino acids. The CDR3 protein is CASSLGQGRPQAFF. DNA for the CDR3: TGTGCCAGCAGCTTAGGACAGGGCAGGCCTCAAGCTTTCTTT.

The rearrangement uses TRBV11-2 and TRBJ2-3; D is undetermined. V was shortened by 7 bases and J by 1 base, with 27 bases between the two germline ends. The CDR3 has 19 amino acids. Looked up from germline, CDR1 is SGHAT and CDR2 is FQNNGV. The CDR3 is CASIQPRIRGAKGTDTQYF. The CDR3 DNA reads TGTGCCAGCATCCAACCCCGCATTAGAGGTGCAAAGGGCACAGATACGCAGTATTTT.

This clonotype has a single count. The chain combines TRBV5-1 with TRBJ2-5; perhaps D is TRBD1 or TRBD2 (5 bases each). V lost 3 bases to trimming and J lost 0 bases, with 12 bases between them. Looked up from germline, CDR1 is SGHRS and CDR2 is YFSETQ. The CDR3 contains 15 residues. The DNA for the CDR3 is TGCGCCAGCAGCTCGCCGGGACGCCACCAAGAGACCCAGTACTTC. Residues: CASSSPGRHQETQYF.

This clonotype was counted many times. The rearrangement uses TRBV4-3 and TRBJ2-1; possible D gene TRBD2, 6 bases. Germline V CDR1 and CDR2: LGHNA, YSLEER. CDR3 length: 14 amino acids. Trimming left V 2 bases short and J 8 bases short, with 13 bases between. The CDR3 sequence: CASSQMGGGDEQFF. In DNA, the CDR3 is TGCGCCAGCAGCCAAATGGGGGGTGGAGATGAGCAGTTCTTC.

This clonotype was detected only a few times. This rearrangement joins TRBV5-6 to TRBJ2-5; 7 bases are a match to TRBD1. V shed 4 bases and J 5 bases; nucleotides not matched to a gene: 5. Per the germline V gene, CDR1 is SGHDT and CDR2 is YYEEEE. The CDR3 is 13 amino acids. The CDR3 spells CASSIGGRETQYF. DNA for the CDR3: TGTGCCAGCAGCATAGGGGGCCGGGAGACCCAGTACTTC.

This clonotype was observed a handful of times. CDR3 in DNA: TGTGCCATCAGTCTACAGGGAAGAGGGGCCACAGATACGCAGTATTTT. It is translated as CAISLQGRGATDTQYF. This chain connects TRBV10-3 to TRBJ2-3; tentatively, D is TRBD1 (6 bases). The CDR3 is 16 amino acids. Looked up from germline, CDR1 is ENHRY and CDR2 is SYGVKD. The V end was cut by 5 bases, the J end by 2 bases, with 17 bases between.

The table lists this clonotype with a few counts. CDR3 nucleotides: TGTGCCAGCAGTTTCCTTCAGGGATCAAATTCACCCCTCCACTTT. It encodes CASSFLQGSNSPLHF. V and J are TRBV28 and TRBJ1-6; D possibly corresponds to TRBD1 (5 bases). The CDR3 is 15 amino acids. Deletions cut 3 bases from V and 7 bases from J, with 13 bases between. Germline values: CDR1 MDHEN, CDR2 SYDVKM.

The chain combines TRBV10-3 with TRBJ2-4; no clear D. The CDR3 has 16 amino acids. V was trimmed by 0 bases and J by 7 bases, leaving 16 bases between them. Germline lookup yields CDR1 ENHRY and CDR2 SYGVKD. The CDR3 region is CAISESWARSGNIQYF. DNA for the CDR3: TGTGCCATCAGTGAGTCATGGGCTAGAAGTGGTAACATTCAGTACTTC.

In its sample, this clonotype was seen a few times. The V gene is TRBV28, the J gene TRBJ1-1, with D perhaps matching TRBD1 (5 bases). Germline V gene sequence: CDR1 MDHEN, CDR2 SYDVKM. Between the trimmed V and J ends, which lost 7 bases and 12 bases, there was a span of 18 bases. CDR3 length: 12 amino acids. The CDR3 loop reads CASILPGRQTFF. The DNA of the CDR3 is TGTGCCAGCATCCTACCGGGACGTCAAACTTTCTTT.

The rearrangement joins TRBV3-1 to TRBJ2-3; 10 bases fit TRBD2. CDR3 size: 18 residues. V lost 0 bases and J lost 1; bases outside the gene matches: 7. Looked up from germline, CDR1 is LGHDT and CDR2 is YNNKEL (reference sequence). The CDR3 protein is CASSQDKRLAGGTDTQYF. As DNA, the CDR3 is TGTGCCAGCAGCCAAGATAAACGGCTAGCGGGGGGCACAGATACGCAGTATTTT.

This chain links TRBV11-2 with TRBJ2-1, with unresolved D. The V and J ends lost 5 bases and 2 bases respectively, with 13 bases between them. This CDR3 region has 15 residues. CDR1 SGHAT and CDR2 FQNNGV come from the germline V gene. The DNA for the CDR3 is TGTGCCAGCAGCCGTGGGGTTAAAGCCTACAATGAGCAGTTCTTC. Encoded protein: CASSRGVKAYNEQFF.

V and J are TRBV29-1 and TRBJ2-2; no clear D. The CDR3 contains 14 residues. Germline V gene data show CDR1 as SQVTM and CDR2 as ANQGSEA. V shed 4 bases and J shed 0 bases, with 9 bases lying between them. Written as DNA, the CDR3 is TGCAGCGTTGGCGGCAGCGCGAACACCGGGGAGCTGTTTTTT. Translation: CSVGGSANTGELFF.

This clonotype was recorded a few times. The CDR3: CASSNRQGPNTGELFF. CDR3 DNA sequence: TGCGCCAGCAGCAACCGACAGGGCCCGAACACCGGGGAGCTGTTTTTT. The V call is TRBV5-1, the J call TRBJ2-2, with 7 nucleotides matching TRBD1. The V segment lost 4 bases and the J segment 0 bases; nucleotides outside the gene matches: 6. This CDR3 region has 16 residues. Germline V CDR1 and CDR2: SGHRS, YFSETQ.

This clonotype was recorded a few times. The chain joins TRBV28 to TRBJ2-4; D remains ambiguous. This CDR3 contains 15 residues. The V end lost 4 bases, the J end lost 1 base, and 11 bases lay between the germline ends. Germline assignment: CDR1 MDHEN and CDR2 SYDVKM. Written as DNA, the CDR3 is TGTGCCAGCAGTTACGCAGATTGGGCCAAAAACATTCAGTACTTC. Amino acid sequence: CASSYADWAKNIQYF.

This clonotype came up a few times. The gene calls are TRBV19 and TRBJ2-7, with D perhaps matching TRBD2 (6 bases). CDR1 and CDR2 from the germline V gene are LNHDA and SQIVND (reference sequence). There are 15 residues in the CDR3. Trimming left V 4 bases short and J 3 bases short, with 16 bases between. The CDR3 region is CASSTKIGGRYEQYF. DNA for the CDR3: TGTGCCAGTAGTACGAAGATCGGGGGACGCTACGAGCAGTACTTC.

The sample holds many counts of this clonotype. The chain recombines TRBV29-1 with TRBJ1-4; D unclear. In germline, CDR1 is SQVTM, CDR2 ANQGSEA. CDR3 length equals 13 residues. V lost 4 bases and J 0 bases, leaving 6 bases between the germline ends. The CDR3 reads CSVGGTTNEKLFF. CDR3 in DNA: TGCAGCGTTGGAGGGACAACTAATGAAAAACTGTTTTTT.

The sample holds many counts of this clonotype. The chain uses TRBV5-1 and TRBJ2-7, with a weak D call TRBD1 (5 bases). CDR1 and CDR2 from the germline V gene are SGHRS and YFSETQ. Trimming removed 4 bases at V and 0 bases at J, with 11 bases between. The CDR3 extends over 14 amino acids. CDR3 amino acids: CASSPDSVSYEQYF. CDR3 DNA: TGCGCCAGCAGCCCTGACAGTGTCTCCTACGAGCAGTACTTC.

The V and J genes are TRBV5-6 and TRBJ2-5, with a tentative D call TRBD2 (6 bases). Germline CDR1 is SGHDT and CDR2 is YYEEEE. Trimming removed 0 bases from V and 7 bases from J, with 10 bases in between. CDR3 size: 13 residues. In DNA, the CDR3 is TGTGCCAGCAGCTTGGCGGGGGAAGGGACCCAGTACTTC. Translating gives CASSLAGEGTQYF.